This T cell receptor (beta chain) came from a study of T-cell memory formation after mild COVID-19. Notes on the study in general: Clones shrinking from day 15 to 85 showed even CD4/CD8 mixes; later expanders tilted CD4+.

TCRdb passed the 5' RACE reads through MiXCR, listing each CDR3 protein once. This table holds just under 150,000 distinct CDR3 sequences, about a fifth found once. With 4 bases clipped from V and 7 bases from J, the junction kept 5 bases outside the gene matches. The CDR3 is made up of 12 amino acids. Per the germline V gene, CDR1 is DFQATT and CDR2 is SNEGSKA (reference sequence). On this clonotype: Its antigen is unknown.

The sample consisted of PBMCs or a T cell subset sorted from them (not recorded which). This TCR was sampled from an adult woman who had mild COVID-19 (a few samples of this study predate the infection). Cell type and time point are not known. The rearrangement links TRBV20-1 to TRBJ2-3; 7 bases are shared with TRBD1. CDR3 coding DNA: TGCAGTGCTATGGACAGGCTGCATACGCAGTATTTT. As protein: CSAMDRLHTQYF.